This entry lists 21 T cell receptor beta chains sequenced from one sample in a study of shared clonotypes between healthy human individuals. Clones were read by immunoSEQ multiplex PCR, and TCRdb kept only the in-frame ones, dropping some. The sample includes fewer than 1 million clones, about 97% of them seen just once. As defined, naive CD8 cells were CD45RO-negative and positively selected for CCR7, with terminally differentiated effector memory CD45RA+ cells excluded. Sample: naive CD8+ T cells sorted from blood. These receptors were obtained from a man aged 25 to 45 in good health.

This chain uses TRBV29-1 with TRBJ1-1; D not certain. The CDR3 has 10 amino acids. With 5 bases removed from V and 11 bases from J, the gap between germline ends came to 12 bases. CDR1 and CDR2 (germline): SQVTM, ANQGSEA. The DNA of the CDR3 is TGCAGCGTTCAATCCAATGGGGCTTTCTTT. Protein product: CSVQSNGAFF.

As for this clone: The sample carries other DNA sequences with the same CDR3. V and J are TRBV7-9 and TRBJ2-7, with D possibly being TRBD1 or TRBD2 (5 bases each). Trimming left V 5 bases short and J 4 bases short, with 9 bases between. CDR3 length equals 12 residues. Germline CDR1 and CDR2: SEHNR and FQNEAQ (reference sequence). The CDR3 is CASSPGSYEQYF. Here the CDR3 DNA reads TGTGCCAGCAGCCCAGGGAGTTACGAGCAGTACTTC.

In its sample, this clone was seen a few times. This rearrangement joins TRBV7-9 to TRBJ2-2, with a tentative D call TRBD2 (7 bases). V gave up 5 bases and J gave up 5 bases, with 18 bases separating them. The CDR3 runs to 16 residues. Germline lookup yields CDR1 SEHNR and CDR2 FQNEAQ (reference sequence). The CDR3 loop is CASSRTAGLGTGELFF. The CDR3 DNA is TGTGCCAGCAGCCGGACAGCGGGATTGGGAACCGGGGAGCTGTTTTTT.

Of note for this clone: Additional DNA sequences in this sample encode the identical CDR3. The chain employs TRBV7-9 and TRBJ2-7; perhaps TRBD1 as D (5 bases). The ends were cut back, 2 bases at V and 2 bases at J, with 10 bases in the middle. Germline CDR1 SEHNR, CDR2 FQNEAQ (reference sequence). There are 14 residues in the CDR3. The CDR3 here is CASSLTGAPYEQYF. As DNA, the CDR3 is TGTGCCAGCAGCTTAACAGGAGCCCCCTACGAGCAGTACTTC.

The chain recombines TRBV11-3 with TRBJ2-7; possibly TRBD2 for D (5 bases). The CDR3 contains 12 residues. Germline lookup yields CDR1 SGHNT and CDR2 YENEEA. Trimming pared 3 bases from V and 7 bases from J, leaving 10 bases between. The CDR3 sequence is CASSFLGGEQYF. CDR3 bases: TGTGCCAGCAGCTTCCTGGGCGGGGAGCAGTACTTC.

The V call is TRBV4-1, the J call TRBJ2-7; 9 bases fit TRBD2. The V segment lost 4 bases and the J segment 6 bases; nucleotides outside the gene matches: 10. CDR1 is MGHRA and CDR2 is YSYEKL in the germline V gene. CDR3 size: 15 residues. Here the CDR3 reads CASSPTGTSLSEQYF. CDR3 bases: TGCGCCAGCAGCCCGACCGGGACTAGCTTGAGCGAGCAGTACTTC.

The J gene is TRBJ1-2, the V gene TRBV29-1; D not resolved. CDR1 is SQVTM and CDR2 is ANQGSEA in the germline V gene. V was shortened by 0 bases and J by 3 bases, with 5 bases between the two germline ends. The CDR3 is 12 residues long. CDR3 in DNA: TGCAGCGTTGAAGACTCGTACTATGGCTACACCTTC. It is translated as CSVEDSYYGYTF. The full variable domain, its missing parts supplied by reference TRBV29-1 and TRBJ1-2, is SAVISQKPSRDICQRGTSLTIQCQVDSQVTMMFWYRQQPGQSLTLIATANQGSEATYESGFVIDKFPISRPNLTFSTLTVSNMSPEDSSIYLCSVEDSYYGYTFGSGTRLTVV.

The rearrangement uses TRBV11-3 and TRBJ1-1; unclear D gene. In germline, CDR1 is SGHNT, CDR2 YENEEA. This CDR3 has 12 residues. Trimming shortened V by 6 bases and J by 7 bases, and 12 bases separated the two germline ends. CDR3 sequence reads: CASSTAEGEAFF. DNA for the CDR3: TGTGCCAGCAGTACCGCAGAGGGTGAAGCTTTCTTT.

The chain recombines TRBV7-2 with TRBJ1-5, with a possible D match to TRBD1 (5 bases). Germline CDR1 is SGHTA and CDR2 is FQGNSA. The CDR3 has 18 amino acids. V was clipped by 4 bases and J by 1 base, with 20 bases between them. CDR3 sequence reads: CASSSGTPGRLSNQPQHF. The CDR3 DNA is TGTGCCAGCAGCTCCGGGACGCCCGGCCGTTTAAGCAATCAGCCCCAGCATTTT.

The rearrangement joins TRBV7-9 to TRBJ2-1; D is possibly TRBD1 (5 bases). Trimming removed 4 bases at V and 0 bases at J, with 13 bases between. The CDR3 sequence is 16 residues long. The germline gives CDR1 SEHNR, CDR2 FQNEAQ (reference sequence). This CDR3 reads CASSSAGHSSYNEQFF. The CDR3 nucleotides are TGTGCCAGCAGCTCGGCTGGACACAGCTCCTACAATGAGCAGTTCTTC.

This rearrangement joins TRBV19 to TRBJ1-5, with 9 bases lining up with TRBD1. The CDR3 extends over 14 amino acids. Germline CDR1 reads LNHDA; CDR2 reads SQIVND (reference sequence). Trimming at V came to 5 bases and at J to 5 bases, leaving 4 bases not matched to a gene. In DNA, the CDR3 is TGTGCCAGTAGTTTGGGACAGGGCCATCAGCCCCAGCATTTT. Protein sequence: CASSLGQGHQPQHF.

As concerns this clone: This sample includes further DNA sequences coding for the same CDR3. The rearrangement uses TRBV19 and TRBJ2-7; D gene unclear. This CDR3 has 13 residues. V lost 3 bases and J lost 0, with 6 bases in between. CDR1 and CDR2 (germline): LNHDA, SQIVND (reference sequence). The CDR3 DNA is TGTGCCAGTAGTATCGGCGCCTCCTACGAGCAGTACTTC. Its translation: CASSIGASYEQYF.

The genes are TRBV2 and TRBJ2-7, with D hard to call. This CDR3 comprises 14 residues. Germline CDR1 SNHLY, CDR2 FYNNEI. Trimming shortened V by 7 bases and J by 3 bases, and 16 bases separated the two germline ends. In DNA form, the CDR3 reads TGTGCCAGCATCGGAGACTTTCTCGGCTACGAGCAGTACTTC. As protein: CASIGDFLGYEQYF.

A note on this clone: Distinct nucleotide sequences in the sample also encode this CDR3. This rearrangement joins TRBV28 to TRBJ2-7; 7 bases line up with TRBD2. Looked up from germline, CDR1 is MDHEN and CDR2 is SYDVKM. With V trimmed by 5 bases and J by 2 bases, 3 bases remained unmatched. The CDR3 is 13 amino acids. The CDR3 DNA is TGTGCCAGCAGTCTTGGACTAGCCTACGAGCAGTACTTC. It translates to CASSLGLAYEQYF.

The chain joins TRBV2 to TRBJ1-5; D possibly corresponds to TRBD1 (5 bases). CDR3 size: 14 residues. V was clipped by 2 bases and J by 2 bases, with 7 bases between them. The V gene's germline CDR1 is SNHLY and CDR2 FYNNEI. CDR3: CASSELQGNQPQHF. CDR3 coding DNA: TGTGCCAGCAGTGAATTACAGGGCAATCAGCCCCAGCATTTT.

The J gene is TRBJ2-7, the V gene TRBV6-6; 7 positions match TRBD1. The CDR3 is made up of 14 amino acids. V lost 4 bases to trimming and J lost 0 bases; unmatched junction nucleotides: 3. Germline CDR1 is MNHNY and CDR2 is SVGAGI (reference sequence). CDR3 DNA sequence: TGTGCCAGCAGTTGGGACAGTAGCTCCTACGAGCAGTACTTC. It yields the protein CASSWDSSSYEQYF.

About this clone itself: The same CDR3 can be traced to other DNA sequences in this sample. CDR3 nucleotide sequence: TGTGCCAGCAGCCCCGGACAGGGGTTTTACGAGCAGTACTTC. It is translated as CASSPGQGFYEQYF. J is TRBJ2-7 and V is TRBV5-4; 9 bases agree with TRBD1. The V gene's germline CDR1 is SGHNT and CDR2 YYREEE (reference sequence). CDR3 length: 14 residues. Trimming cost V 4 bases and J 4 bases; bases outside gene matches: 6.

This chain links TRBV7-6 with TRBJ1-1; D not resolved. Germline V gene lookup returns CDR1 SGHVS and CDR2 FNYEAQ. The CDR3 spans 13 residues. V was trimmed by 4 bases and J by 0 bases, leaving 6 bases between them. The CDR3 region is CASSSRMNTEAFF. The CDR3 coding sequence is TGTGCCAGCAGCTCACGGATGAACACTGAAGCTTTCTTT.

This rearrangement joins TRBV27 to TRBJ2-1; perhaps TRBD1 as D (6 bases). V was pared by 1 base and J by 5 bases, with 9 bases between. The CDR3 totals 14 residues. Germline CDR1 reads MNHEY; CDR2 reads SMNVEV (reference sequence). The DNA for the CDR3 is TGTGCCAGCAGTTTATGGGGACAAAACAATGAGCAGTTCTTC. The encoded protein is CASSLWGQNNEQFF.

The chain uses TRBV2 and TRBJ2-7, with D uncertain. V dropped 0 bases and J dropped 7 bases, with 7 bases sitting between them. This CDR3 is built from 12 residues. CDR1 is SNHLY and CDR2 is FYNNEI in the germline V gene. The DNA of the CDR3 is TGTGCCAGCAGTGAAGCGCCCCAGGAGCAGTACTTC. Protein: CASSEAPQEQYF.

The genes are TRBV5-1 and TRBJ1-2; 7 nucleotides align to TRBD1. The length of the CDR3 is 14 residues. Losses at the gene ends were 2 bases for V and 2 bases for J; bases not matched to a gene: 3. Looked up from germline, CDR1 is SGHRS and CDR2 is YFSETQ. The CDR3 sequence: CASSLGGLNYGYTF. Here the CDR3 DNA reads TGCGCCAGCAGCTTAGGGGGCCTCAACTATGGCTACACCTTC.